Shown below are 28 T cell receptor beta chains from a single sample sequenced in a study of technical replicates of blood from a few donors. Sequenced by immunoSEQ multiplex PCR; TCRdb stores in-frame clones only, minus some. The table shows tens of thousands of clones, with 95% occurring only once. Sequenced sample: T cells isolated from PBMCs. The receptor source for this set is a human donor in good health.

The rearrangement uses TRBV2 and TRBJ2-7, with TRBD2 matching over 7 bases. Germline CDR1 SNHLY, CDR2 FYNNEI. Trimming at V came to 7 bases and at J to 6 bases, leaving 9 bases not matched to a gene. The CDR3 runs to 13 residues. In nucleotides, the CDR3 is TGTGCCAGCATCGGGGGAGGGCCAACCGAGCAGTACTTC. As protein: CASIGGGPTEQYF.

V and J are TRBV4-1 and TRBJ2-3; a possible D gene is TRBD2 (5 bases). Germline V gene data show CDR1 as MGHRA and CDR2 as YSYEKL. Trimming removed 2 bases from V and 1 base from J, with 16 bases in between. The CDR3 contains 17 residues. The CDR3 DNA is TGCGCCAGCAGCCAATTTTCTGCGGGCCTACGCACAGATACGCAGTATTTT. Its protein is CASSQFSAGLRTDTQYF.

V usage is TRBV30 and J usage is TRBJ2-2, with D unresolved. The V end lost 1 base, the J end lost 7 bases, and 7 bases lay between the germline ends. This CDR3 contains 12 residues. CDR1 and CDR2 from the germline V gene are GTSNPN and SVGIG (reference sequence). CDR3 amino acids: CAWSAVHGELFF. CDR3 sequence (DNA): TGTGCCTGGAGTGCGGTGCACGGGGAGCTGTTTTTT.

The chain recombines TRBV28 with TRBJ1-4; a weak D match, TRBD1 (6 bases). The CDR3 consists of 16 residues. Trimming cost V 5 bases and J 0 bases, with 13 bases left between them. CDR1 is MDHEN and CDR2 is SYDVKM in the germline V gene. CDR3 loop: CASSPQGTATNEKLFF. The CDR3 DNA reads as TGTGCCAGCAGTCCACAGGGAACAGCAACTAATGAAAAACTGTTTTTT.

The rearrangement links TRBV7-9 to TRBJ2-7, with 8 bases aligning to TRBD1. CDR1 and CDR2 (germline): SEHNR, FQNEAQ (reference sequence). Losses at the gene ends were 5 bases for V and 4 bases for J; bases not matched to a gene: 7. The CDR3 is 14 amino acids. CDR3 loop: CASSGTGGDYEQYF. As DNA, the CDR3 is TGTGCCAGCAGCGGCACAGGGGGAGATTACGAGCAGTACTTC.

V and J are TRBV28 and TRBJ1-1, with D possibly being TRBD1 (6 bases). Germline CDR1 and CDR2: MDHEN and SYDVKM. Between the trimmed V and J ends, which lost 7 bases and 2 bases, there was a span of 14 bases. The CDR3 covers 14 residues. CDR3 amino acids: CASTDRDTNTEAFF. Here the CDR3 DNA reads TGTGCCAGCACTGACCGGGACACTAACACTGAAGCTTTCTTT.

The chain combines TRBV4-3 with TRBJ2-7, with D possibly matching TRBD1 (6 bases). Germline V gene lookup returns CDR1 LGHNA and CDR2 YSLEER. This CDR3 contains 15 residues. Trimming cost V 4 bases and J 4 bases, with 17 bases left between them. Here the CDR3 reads CASSPNLLGAYEQYF. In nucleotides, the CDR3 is TGCGCCAGCAGCCCTAACTTACTGGGGGCGTACGAGCAGTACTTC.

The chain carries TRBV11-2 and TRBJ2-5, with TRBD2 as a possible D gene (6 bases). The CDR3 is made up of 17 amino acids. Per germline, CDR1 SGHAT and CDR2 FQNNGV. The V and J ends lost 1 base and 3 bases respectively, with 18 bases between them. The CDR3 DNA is TGTGCCAGCAGCTTAGGGGGAAGATATCAGCGGGAAGAGACCCAGTACTTC. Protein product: CASSLGGRYQREETQYF.

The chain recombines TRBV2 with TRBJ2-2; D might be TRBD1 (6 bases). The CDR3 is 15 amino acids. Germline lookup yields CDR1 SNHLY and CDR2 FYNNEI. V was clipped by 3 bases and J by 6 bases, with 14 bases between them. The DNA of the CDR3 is TGTGCCAGCAGTGACACAGGGTCGTTATCCGGGGAGCTGTTTTTT. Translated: CASSDTGSLSGELFF.

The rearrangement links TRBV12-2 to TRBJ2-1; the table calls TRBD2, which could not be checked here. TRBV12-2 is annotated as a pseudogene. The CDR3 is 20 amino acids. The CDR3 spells CASRLVGRTSGRGSYNEQFF. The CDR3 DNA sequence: TGTGCAAGTCGCTTAGTGGGTCGGACTAGCGGGAGGGGCTCCTACAATGAGCAGTTCTTC.

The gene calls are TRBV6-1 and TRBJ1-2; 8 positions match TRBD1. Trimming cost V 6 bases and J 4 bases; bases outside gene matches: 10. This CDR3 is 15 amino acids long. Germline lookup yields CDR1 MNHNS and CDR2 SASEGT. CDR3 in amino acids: CASRARTGNGYGYTF. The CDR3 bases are TGTGCCAGCAGAGCTAGGACAGGGAACGGCTATGGCTACACCTTC.

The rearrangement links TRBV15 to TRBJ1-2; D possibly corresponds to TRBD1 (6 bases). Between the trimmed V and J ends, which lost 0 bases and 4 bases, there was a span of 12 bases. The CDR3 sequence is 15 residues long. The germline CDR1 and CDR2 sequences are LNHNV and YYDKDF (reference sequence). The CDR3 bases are TGTGCCACCAGCAGAGATACAGACAGGATCTATGGCTACACCTTC. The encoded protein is CATSRDTDRIYGYTF. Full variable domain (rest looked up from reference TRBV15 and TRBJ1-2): DAMVIQNPRYQVTQFGKPVTLSCSQTLNHNVMYWYQQKSSQAPKLLFHYYDKDFNNEADTPDNFQSRRPNTSFCFLDIRSPGLGDTAMYLCATSRDTDRIYGYTFGSGTRLTVV.

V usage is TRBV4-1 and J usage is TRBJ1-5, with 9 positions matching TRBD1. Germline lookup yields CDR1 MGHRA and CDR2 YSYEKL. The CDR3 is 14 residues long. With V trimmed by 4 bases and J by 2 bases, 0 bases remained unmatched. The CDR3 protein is CASSRTGGNQPQHF. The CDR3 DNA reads TGCGCCAGCAGCCGGACAGGGGGCAATCAGCCCCAGCATTTT.

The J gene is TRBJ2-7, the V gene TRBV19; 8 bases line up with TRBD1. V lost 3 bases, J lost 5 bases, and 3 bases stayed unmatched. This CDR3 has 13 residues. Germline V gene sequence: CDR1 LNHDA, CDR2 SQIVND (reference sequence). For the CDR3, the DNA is TGTGCCAGTAGTATTGACAGGGGCGACGAGCAGTACTTC. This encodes CASSIDRGDEQYF. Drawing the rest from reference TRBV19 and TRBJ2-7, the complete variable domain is DGGITQSPKYLFRKEGQNVTLSCEQNLNHDAMYWYRQDPGQGLRLIYYSQIVNDFQKGDIAEGYSVSREKKESFPLTVTSAQKNPTAFYLCASSIDRGDEQYFGPGTRLTVT.

CDR3 nucleotides: TGTGCCAGCAGTGGCCGGACAGGGGCTTACGAGCAGTACTTC. Amino acid sequence: CASSGRTGAYEQYF. This chain links TRBV6-6 with TRBJ2-7; the match to TRBD1 covers 9 bases. CDR3 size: 14 residues. The germline CDR1 and CDR2 sequences are MNHNY and SVGAGI (reference sequence). V trimming: 5 bases; J trimming: 4 bases; junction bases outside the gene matches: 6.

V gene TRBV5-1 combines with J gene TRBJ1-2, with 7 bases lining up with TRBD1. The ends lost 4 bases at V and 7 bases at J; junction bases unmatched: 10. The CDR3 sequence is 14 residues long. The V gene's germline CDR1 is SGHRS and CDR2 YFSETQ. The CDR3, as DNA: TGCGCCAGCAGCATCGACAGGGCGGCGTTTGGCTACACCTTC. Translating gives CASSIDRAAFGYTF.

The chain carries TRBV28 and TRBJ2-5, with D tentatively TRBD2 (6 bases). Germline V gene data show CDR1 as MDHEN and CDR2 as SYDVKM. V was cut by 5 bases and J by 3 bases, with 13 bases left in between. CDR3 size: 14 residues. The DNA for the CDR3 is TGTGCCAGCAGTCTGGAGGGAGAGGAAGAGACCCAGTACTTC. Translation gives CASSLEGEEETQYF.

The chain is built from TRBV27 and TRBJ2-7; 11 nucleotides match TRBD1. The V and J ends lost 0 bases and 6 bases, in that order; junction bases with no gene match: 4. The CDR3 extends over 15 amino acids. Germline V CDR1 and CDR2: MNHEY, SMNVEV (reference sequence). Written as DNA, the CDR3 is TGTGCCAGCAGTTTATCAGGGACAGGGGGAGCCGAGCAGTACTTC. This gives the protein CASSLSGTGGAEQYF.

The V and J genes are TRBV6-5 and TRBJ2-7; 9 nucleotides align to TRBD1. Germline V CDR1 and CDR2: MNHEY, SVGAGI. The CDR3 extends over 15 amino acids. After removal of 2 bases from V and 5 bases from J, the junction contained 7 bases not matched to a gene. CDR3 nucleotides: TGTGCCAGCAGTTACCCGGGACAGGGTAAGGACGAGCAGTACTTC. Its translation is CASSYPGQGKDEQYF.

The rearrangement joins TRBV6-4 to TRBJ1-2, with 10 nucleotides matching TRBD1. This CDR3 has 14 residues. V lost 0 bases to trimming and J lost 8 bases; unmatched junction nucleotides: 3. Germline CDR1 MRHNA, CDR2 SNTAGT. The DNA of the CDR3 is TGTGCCAGCAGTGACTCTGACAGGGGGCAGGGCTACACCTTC. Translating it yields CASSDSDRGQGYTF.

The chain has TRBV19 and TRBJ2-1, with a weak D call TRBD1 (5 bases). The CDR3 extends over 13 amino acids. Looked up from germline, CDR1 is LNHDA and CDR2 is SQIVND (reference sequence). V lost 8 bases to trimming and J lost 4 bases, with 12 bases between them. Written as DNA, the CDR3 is TGTGCCAGTGGGCAGGGTAATTACAATGAGCAGTTCTTC. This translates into CASGQGNYNEQFF.

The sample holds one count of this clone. In DNA, the CDR3 is TGCAGCGTTGAGTCTACGGGGGCTGGAAACACCATATATTTT. Its protein is CSVESTGAGNTIYF. V and J are TRBV29-1 and TRBJ1-3; tentatively, D is TRBD1 (5 bases). The germline gives CDR1 SQVTM, CDR2 ANQGSEA. V lost 3 bases to trimming and J lost 2 bases, with 11 bases between them. There are 14 residues in the CDR3.

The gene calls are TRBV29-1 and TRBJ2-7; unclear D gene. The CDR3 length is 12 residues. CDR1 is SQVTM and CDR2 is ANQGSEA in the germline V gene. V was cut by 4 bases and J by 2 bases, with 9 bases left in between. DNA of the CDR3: TGCAGCGTTGTGGTCAGGACCTACGAGCAGTACTTC. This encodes CSVVVRTYEQYF.

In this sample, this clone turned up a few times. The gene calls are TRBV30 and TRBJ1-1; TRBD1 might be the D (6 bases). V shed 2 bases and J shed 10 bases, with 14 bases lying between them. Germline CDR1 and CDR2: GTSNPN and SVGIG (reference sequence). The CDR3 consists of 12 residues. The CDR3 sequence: CAWSFREGGAFF. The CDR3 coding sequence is TGTGCCTGGAGTTTTAGGGAGGGGGGAGCTTTCTTT.

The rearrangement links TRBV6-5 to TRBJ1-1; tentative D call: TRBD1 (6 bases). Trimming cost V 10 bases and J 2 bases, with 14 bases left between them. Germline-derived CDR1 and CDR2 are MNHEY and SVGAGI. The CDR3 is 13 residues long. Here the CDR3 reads CATSRGRNTEAFF. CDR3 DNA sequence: TGTGCCACATCAAGGGGGAGAAACACTGAAGCTTTCTTT.

The CDR3: CASSQGQQNYGYTF. DNA of the CDR3: TGTGCCAGCAGCCAAGGACAGCAAAACTATGGCTACACCTTC. This chain joins TRBV5-4 and TRBJ1-2, with a tentative D call TRBD1 (6 bases). CDR3 length equals 14 residues. V lost 4 bases and J 2 bases, leaving 12 bases between the germline ends. Germline CDR1 SGHNT, CDR2 YYREEE (reference sequence).

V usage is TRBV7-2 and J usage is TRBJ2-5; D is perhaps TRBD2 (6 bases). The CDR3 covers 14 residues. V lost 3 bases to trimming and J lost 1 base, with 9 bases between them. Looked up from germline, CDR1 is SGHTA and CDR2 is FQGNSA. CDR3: CASSFAGIQETQYF. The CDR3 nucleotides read TGTGCCAGCAGCTTTGCGGGAATCCAAGAGACCCAGTACTTC.

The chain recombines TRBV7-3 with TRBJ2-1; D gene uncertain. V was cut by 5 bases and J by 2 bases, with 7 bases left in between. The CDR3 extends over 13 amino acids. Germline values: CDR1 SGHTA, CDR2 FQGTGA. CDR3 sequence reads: CASSPRAYNEQFF. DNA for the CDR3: TGTGCCAGCAGCCCCCGGGCCTACAATGAGCAGTTCTTC. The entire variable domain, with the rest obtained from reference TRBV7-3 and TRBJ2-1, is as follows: GAGVSQTPSNKVTEKGKYVELRCDPISGHTALYWYRQSLGQGPEFLIYFQGTGAADDSGLPNDRFFAVRPEGSVSTLKIQRTERGDSAVYLCASSPRAYNEQFFGPGTRLTVL.